A single sample gave rise to the 2 T cell receptor beta chains below, sequenced in a study of T cells in Graves' hyperthyroidism and ophthalmopathy. RNA transcripts yielded amplified TCR beta CDR3 regions. The HTBI primer set was used in a first-round RT-PCR of the TCR CDR3. Using its own MiXCR run on the multiplex PCR reads, TCRdb lists one record per CDR3 protein. This repertoire shows more than 650,000 distinct CDR3 sequences, approximately 15% found once; its top ten account for more than 8.5%. The sample was blood. The receptors derive from a woman in her late teens or twenties with Graves' hyperthyroidism.

Only a few counts were recorded for this clonotype. The rearrangement joins TRBV9 to TRBJ2-2; D ambiguous. Germline assignment: CDR1 SGDLS and CDR2 YYNGEE. V was clipped by 3 bases and J by 7 bases, with 10 bases between them. The CDR3 consists of 13 residues. The CDR3 region has the DNA TGTGCCAGCAGCGCAGTGGGTGACGGGGAGCTGTTTTTT. Translation: CASSAVGDGELFF.

This clonotype was observed many times. J is TRBJ2-7 and V is TRBV5-1; 14 bases fit TRBD2. CDR3 length equals 18 residues. CDR1 is SGHRS and CDR2 is YFSETQ in the germline V gene. The V and J ends lost 4 bases and 3 bases, in that order; junction bases with no gene match: 12. The CDR3 bases are TGCGCCAGCAGCAGAGGGACTAGCGGGAGTGGTCCCCTCTACGAGCAGTACTTC. It yields the protein CASSRGTSGSGPLYEQYF.